These T cell receptor beta chains were read from a single sample in a study of CD8+CD57+ T cells in acquired aplastic anemia. Using its own MiXCR run on the reads, TCRdb lists one record per CDR3 protein. The profile shows around 430,000 distinct CDR3 sequences, approximately 33% of them singletons. Sequenced input: sorted CD4+, CD8+, or CD8+CD57+ T cells (not recorded which) from PBMCs. These TCRs come from a human donor with aplastic anemia. Each CDR3 is given with its conserved first and last residue. Fields, in order: J gene, V gene, clone size, D gene, CDR3 DNA, CDR3 protein. The D gene is left open where the match is weak. The size entry is marked missing in some rows and otherwise reads once, few, many or a size class.

>TRBJ2-7|TRBV19|few|-
TGTGCCAGCAGTCTGAGGGTTCAAGGTCCCTACGAGCAGTACTTC
CASSLRVQGPYEQYF
>TRBJ1-6|TRBV15|-|TRBD1
TGTGCCACCAGCAGCCCGTCCGGGACAGCTAATTCACCCCTCCACTTT
CATSSPSGTANSPLHF
>TRBJ2-3|TRBV7-8|many|-
TGTGCCAGCAGTCCGACTAGGGAGAACACAGATACGCAGTATTTT
CASSPTRENTDTQYF
>TRBJ1-1|TRBV6-5|many|-
TGTGCCAGCAGTTACGACCAAGTAGGCACTGAAGCTTTCTTT
CASSYDQVGTEAFF
>TRBJ2-7|TRBV7-9|many|-
TGTGCCAGCAGCCCCGGGACAATCTCCTACGAGCAGTACTTC
CASSPGTISYEQYF
>TRBJ2-5|TRBV29-1|few|TRBD2
TGCAGCGTTGAAATCCAGCGGGGGAAAGAGACCCAGTACTTC
CSVEIQRGKETQYF
>TRBJ1-2|TRBV6-5|-|-
TGTGCCAGCAGTTACTCATCCGGGGGCCGGTATGGCTACACCTTC
CASSYSSGGRYGYTF
>TRBJ1-2|TRBV20-1|many|TRBD1
TGCAGTGCTAAAACACAGGGGATCAGTGGCTACACCTTC
CSAKTQGISGYTF
>TRBJ2-7|TRBV20-1|many|TRBD1
TGCAGTGCTAGATACAGGGGACCTGGGGGCGAGCAGTACTTC
CSARYRGPGGEQYF
>TRBJ1-1|TRBV20-1|many|-
TGCAGTGCTAGACGTGGGGGGACGAACACTGAAGCTTTCTTT
CSARRGGTNTEAFF
>TRBJ2-1|TRBV7-3|-|TRBD1
TGTGCCAGCAGCTTAACTCGGACAGGGTTGAATGAGCAGTTCTTC
CASSLTRTGLNEQFF
>TRBJ1-6|TRBV11-2|-|TRBD1
TGTGCCAGCAGCTTAGATCGTAGGGACAGACAAACCCTTCGGAATAATTCACCCCTCCACTTT
CASSLDRRDRQTLRNNSPLHF
>TRBJ2-7|TRBV9|many|-
TGTGCCAGCAGAAAGAGCACGGGCGAGCAGTACTTC
CASRKSTGEQYF
>TRBJ1-3|TRBV6-1|few|-
TGTGCCAGCATTGGGTTTGGAAACACCATATATTTT
CASIGFGNTIYF
>TRBJ2-1|TRBV7-9|many|-
TGTGCCCACGATGAGCAGTTCTTC
CAHDEQFF
>TRBJ2-6|TRBV6-1|many|-
TGTGCCAGCAGTCGGGCCACTGGGGCCAACGTCCTGACTTTC
CASSRATGANVLTF
>TRBJ1-6|TRBV9|-|-
TGTGCCAGCAGCGTAGTAGGGTTTGACTCACCCCTCCACTTT
CASSVVGFDSPLHF
>TRBJ2-1|TRBV10-1|-|-
TGCGCCAGCAGCCAAGAGGCTCGGGACGCCTCCTACAATGAGCAGTTCTTC
CASSQEARDASYNEQFF
>TRBJ1-4|TRBV5-1|few|-
TGCGCCAGCAGCTTGGAGGCAGGCACTAATGAAAAACTGTTTTTT
CASSLEAGTNEKLFF
>TRBJ1-6|TRBV2|few|-
TGTGCCAGCAGTTTGGGGGCGCGGGTAAATTCACCCCTCCACTTT
CASSLGARVNSPLHF